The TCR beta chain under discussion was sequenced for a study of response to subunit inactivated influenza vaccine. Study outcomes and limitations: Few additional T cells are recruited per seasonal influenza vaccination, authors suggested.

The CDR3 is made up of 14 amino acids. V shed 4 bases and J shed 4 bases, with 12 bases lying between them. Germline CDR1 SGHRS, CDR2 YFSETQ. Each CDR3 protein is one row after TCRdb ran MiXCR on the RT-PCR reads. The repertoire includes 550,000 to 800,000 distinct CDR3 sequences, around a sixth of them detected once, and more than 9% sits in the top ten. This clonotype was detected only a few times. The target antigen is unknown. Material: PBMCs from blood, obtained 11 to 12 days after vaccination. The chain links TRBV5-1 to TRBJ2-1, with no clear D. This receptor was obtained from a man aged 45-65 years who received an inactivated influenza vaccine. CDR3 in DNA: TGCGCCAGCAGCCCACAAAACTTATACAATGAGCAGTTCTTC. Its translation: CASSPQNLYNEQFF.